These 10 T cell receptor beta chains came from one sample sequenced in a study of T cells in Graves' hyperthyroidism and ophthalmopathy (dated by TCRdb to the late 2010s). Receptor libraries were prepared by multiplex PCR. The sequencer was an Illumina HiSeq 2000. The TCR beta CDR3 regions were amplified from RNA transcripts. For the first round of RT-PCR on the TCR CDR3, the HTBI primer set was used together with the Qiagen OneStep RT-PCR kit. The public reads were reanalyzed by TCRdb: fastp trimming at Q25, MiXCR alignment, in-frame beta chains only. Rows matching on CDR3 protein sequence are summarized as one entry with the most common DNA and genes. The sample table shows roughly 250,000 distinct CDR3 sequences, and 22% are seen once. The ten top clones hold around 64% of the sample. The specimen was blood. Receptors were obtained from a man aged 25-45 years with Graves' ophthalmopathy.

This clonotype was detected ten times or more. The rearrangement joins TRBV11-3 to TRBJ2-2; possible D gene TRBD1, 6 bases. CDR3 length: 12 amino acids. V lost 6 bases and J 6 bases, leaving 8 bases between the germline ends. The germline gives CDR1 SGHNT, CDR2 YENEEA. CDR3 DNA: TGTGCCAGCAGAAAGGGGGCCGGGGAGCTGTTTTTT. Translated: CASRKGAGELFF.

This clonotype turned up a few times. V gene TRBV5-1 combines with J gene TRBJ1-6, with 10 bases that match TRBD1. V trimming: 4 bases; J trimming: 7 bases; junction bases outside the gene matches: 8. Germline V lookup: CDR1 SGHRS, CDR2 YFSETQ. The CDR3 has 16 residues. The CDR3 DNA follows: TGCGCCAGCAGCCCAACCCGGACAGGGGGGAATTCACCCCTCCACTTT. Translating it yields CASSPTRTGGNSPLHF.

This clonotype has a handful of counts. CDR3 bases: TGTGCCAGCAGTTACGTAGGGCAGCGAAACACTGAAGCTTTCTTT. Translation gives CASSYVGQRNTEAFF. The V call is TRBV6-1, the J call TRBJ1-1; the D is unclear. V was cut by 5 bases and J by 2 bases, with 15 bases left in between. This CDR3 is 15 amino acids long. Germline V gene data show CDR1 as MNHNS and CDR2 as SASEGT.

The chain recombines TRBV20-1 with TRBJ1-1; D is ambiguous. Germline values: CDR1 DFQATT, CDR2 SNEGSKA (reference sequence). This CDR3 contains 15 residues. Trimming stripped 0 bases from V and 1 base from J, with 12 bases between. In DNA form, the CDR3 reads TGCAGTGCTAGAGATGGGGTGTTTAGGAACACTGAAGCTTTCTTT. Translated, it gives CSARDGVFRNTEAFF.

The rearrangement links TRBV7-9 to TRBJ1-4; D is perhaps TRBD1 (5 bases). Germline V gene data show CDR1 as SEHNR and CDR2 as FQNEAQ (reference sequence). V was cut by 6 bases and J by 8 bases, with 10 bases left in between. The CDR3 extends over 12 amino acids. The CDR3 sequence is CASSQGWEKLFF. The CDR3 bases are TGTGCCAGCAGTCAGGGCTGGGAAAAACTGTTTTTT. Supplemented by reference TRBV7-9 and TRBJ1-4, the full variable domain reads DTGVSQNPRHKITKRGQNVTFRCDPISEHNRLYWYRQTLGQGPEFLTYFQNEAQLEKSRLLSDRFSAERPKGSFSTLEIQRTEQGDSAMYLCASSQGWEKLFFGSGTQLSVL.

This clonotype was seen repeatedly, ten times or more. The V call is TRBV30, the J call TRBJ2-1, with TRBD2 identical over 11 bases. CDR1 and CDR2 (germline): GTSNPN, SVGIG (reference sequence). Germline trimming cut 0 bases from V and 8 bases from J; bases unmatched to any gene: 6. This CDR3 is built from 15 residues. The CDR3 nucleotides are TGTGCCTGGAGTGTAGGGACTAGCGGCGCCTATGAGCAGTTCTTC. Its protein product is CAWSVGTSGAYEQFF.

A few counts support this clonotype. The V and J genes are TRBV14 and TRBJ2-7; 7 bases map to TRBD2. This CDR3 comprises 14 residues. CDR1 and CDR2 from the germline V gene are SGHDN and FVKESK. V shed 3 bases, J shed 3 bases, and the junction held 5 bases outside the gene matches. The CDR3 spells CASSQGGGIYEQYF. CDR3 coding DNA: TGTGCCAGCAGCCAGGGCGGGGGAATCTACGAGCAGTACTTC.

This chain joins TRBV28 and TRBJ2-4, with D unclear. Germline lookup yields CDR1 MDHEN and CDR2 SYDVKM. The CDR3 totals 14 residues. Trimming removed 3 bases from V and 1 base from J, with 7 bases in between. For the CDR3, the DNA is TGTGCCAGCAGTTTCACCAGGGCCAAAAACATTCAGTACTTC. Translating it yields CASSFTRAKNIQYF.

The V gene is TRBV18, the J gene TRBJ2-7, with TRBD1 matching 9 bases. The V segment lost 6 bases and the J segment 2 bases; nucleotides outside the gene matches: 8. CDR3 length: 15 residues. Looked up from germline, CDR1 is KGHSH and CDR2 is LQKENI. CDR3 in amino acids: CASSRDRERAYEQYF. DNA for the CDR3: TGTGCCAGCTCGCGGGACAGGGAACGTGCCTACGAGCAGTACTTC.

V usage is TRBV30 and J usage is TRBJ2-3; no clear D gene. Germline V CDR1 and CDR2: GTSNPN, SVGIG (reference sequence). Trimming pared 1 base from V and 4 bases from J, leaving 12 bases between. The CDR3 length is 14 residues. CDR3 nucleotides: TGTGCCTGGAGTGCCGTAGGGAAGGCAGATACGCAGTATTTT. As protein: CAWSAVGKADTQYF.